These 17 T cell receptor beta chains were sequenced from one sample in a study of blood T cell repertoires in COVID-19. Clones were read by immunoSEQ multiplex PCR, and TCRdb kept only the in-frame ones, dropping some. The sample has about 210,000 clones, around 80% seen once; the top ten hold 2% to 2.5%. What was sequenced was peripheral blood. The receptors were gathered from a man aged 40-50 years who had recovered from COVID-19.

V is TRBV15 and J is TRBJ2-7; 9 nucleotides align to TRBD2. The V segment lost 6 bases and the J segment 0 bases; nucleotides outside the gene matches: 3. CDR3 length: 14 residues. Germline values: CDR1 LNHNV, CDR2 YYDKDF (reference sequence). The CDR3 DNA reads TGTGCCACCAGATTAGCGGGGGCCTCCTACGAGCAGTACTTC. The encoded protein is CATRLAGASYEQYF.

The chain combines TRBV5-1 with TRBJ1-1, with D unresolved. Germline assignment: CDR1 SGHRS and CDR2 YFSETQ. V lost 7 bases and J 0 bases, leaving 10 bases between the germline ends. The length of the CDR3 is 13 residues. The CDR3 nucleotides read TGCGCCAGCGCGGGAAGCATGAACACTGAAGCTTTCTTT. It yields the protein CASAGSMNTEAFF.

This clone has just a few counts. The chain uses TRBV5-1 and TRBJ2-7, with 9 bases aligning to TRBD2. J lost 3 bases, V lost 0 bases, and 7 bases had no gene match. Per the germline V gene, CDR1 is SGHRS and CDR2 is YFSETQ. The CDR3 runs 16 residues. The CDR3 is CASSLGLAAGYYEQYF. Here the CDR3 DNA reads TGCGCCAGCAGCTTGGGACTAGCGGCGGGGTACTACGAGCAGTACTTC. The full variable domain, its missing parts supplied by reference TRBV5-1 and TRBJ2-7, is KAGVTQTPRYLIKTRGQQVTLSCSPISGHRSVSWYQQTPGQGLQFLFEYFSETQRNKGNFPGRFSGRQFSNSRSEMNVSTLELGDSALYLCASSLGLAAGYYEQYFGPGTRLTVT.

The rearrangement joins TRBV20-1 to TRBJ1-5; the D is unclear. CDR3 length equals 12 residues. Trimming took 3 bases from V and 6 from J, leaving 9 bases between them. The germline CDR1 and CDR2 sequences are DFQATT and SNEGSKA (reference sequence). The CDR3 region is CSASSSGQPQHF. The CDR3 DNA reads as TGCAGTGCTAGTTCCTCCGGTCAGCCCCAGCATTTT.

The rearrangement joins TRBV6-6 to TRBJ2-7, with a tentative D call TRBD1 (5 bases). Germline V gene lookup returns CDR1 MNHNY and CDR2 SVGAGI (reference sequence). This CDR3 region has 14 residues. Trimming pared 6 bases from V and 2 bases from J, leaving 14 bases between. CDR3 in DNA: TGTGCCAGCAGCCCGACCCAGACAGCCTACGAGCAGTACTTC. Its protein is CASSPTQTAYEQYF.

This chain uses TRBV9 with TRBJ1-1, with 8 bases aligning to TRBD1. The germline V gene encodes CDR1 SGDLS and CDR2 YYNGEE. The CDR3 contains 15 residues. With 5 bases clipped from V and 5 bases from J, the junction kept 11 bases outside the gene matches. As DNA, the CDR3 is TGTGCCAGCAGAGAGTTCCAGGGGGCCCGGACTGAAGCTTTCTTT. It is translated as CASREFQGARTEAFF.

V gene TRBV19 combines with J gene TRBJ2-2, with D perhaps matching TRBD1 (6 bases). The CDR3 contains 16 residues. CDR1 and CDR2 (germline): LNHDA, SQIVND (reference sequence). Trimming left V 6 bases short and J 3 bases short, with 17 bases between. DNA for the CDR3: TGTGCCAGTAGGAGCGCAGGGGTAACTGACACCGGGGAGCTGTTTTTT. Translated: CASRSAGVTDTGELFF.

The rearrangement joins TRBV11-2 to TRBJ2-5; no reliable D call. Germline V gene data show CDR1 as SGHAT and CDR2 as FQNNGV. V dropped 7 bases and J dropped 7 bases, with 16 bases sitting between them. This CDR3 comprises 13 residues. CDR3 residues: CASTPTVSGTQYF. CDR3 sequence (DNA): TGTGCCAGCACCCCGACGGTTTCGGGGACCCAGTACTTC.

A few counts support this clone. The V call is TRBV27, the J call TRBJ2-1; TRBD2 matches 10 bases. V lost 3 bases to trimming and J lost 6 bases; unmatched junction nucleotides: 5. This CDR3 contains 15 residues. Germline loops: CDR1 MNHEY, CDR2 SMNVEV (reference sequence). CDR3 DNA: TGTGCCAGCAGTTTGGAAGCGGGAGGGCTCAATGAGCAGTTCTTC. This translates into CASSLEAGGLNEQFF.

V and J are TRBV5-1 and TRBJ1-4; the match to TRBD1 covers 8 bases. The germline CDR1 and CDR2 sequences are SGHRS and YFSETQ. This CDR3 comprises 14 residues. After removal of 4 bases from V and 7 bases from J, the junction contained 6 bases not matched to a gene. CDR3 in amino acids: CASSGQGAGEKLFF. The CDR3 DNA is TGCGCCAGCAGCGGGCAGGGGGCGGGTGAAAAACTGTTTTTT.

The J gene is TRBJ2-2, the V gene TRBV30; TRBD2 matches at 9 bases. Germline assignment: CDR1 GTSNPN and CDR2 SVGIG (reference sequence). The length of the CDR3 is 16 residues. J was trimmed by 4 bases and V by 8 bases; bases with no gene match: 14. The chain's CDR3 is CALGLGTSLSTGELFF. As DNA, the CDR3 is TGTGCCCTGGGGCTAGGGACTAGCCTAAGCACCGGGGAGCTGTTTTTT.

The genes are TRBV11-3 and TRBJ2-5; D possibly corresponds to TRBD1 (6 bases). The CDR3 length is 15 residues. CDR1 and CDR2 from the germline V gene are SGHNT and YENEEA. Trimming removed 2 bases at V and 1 base at J, with 11 bases between. The CDR3 reads CASSLRTAIQETQYF. CDR3 sequence (DNA): TGTGCCAGCAGCTTAAGGACAGCTATCCAAGAGACCCAGTACTTC.

The chain has TRBV10-3 and TRBJ2-5; 13 positions match TRBD2. The V gene's germline CDR1 is ENHRY and CDR2 SYGVKD. CDR3 length equals 16 residues. Trimming took 4 bases from V and 2 from J; bases not matched to a gene: 4. The CDR3 nucleotides read TGTGCCATCAGTGGGGGGACTAGCGGGGTTCAAGAGACCCAGTACTTC. Its translation is CAISGGTSGVQETQYF.

The CDR3 loop reads CASSQVGNSAGEQYF. The CDR3 DNA reads TGTGCCAGCAGCCAAGTCGGAAATTCGGCAGGCGAGCAGTACTTC. The rearrangement links TRBV14 to TRBJ2-7; D is ambiguous. Germline CDR1 and CDR2: SGHDN and FVKESK. V shed 1 base and J shed 6 bases, with 16 bases lying between them. CDR3 size: 15 residues.

The chain joins TRBV27 to TRBJ2-5, with TRBD1 identical over 8 bases. V trimming: 3 bases; J trimming: 1 base; junction bases outside the gene matches: 4. The V gene's germline CDR1 is MNHEY and CDR2 SMNVEV (reference sequence). This CDR3 region has 15 residues. The CDR3 bases are TGTGCCAGCAGTTTTCAGGGGGCGGTCCAAGAGACCCAGTACTTC. Its translation: CASSFQGAVQETQYF.

The V call is TRBV5-6, the J call TRBJ1-1; 11 positions agree with TRBD1. Germline values: CDR1 SGHDT, CDR2 YYEEEE. The CDR3 has 14 residues. The J segment lost 7 bases and the V segment lost 4 bases, leaving 6 bases of the junction unmatched. CDR3 nucleotides: TGTGCCAGCAGCGGACCGGGACAGGGGGTTGAAGCTTTCTTT. This sequence encodes CASSGPGQGVEAFF.

This sequence joins TRBV5-4 and TRBJ2-7, with 9 positions matching TRBD2. After removal of 3 bases from V and 2 bases from J, the junction contained 6 bases not matched to a gene. CDR3 length equals 15 residues. CDR1 SGHNT and CDR2 YYREEE come from the germline V gene (reference sequence). CDR3: CASSSVAGVAYEQYF. CDR3 sequence (DNA): TGTGCCAGCAGCTCAGTAGCGGGAGTAGCCTACGAGCAGTACTTC.